A single sample gave rise to the 5 T cell receptor beta chains below, sequenced in a study of blood T cell repertoires in COVID-19. The protocol was immunoSEQ multiplex PCR, while the TCRdb copy is restricted to in-frame clones and leaves out a portion. Among 450,000 to 600,000 clones listed, about 85% were seen once. The sequenced sample was PBMCs or T cells enriched from blood (not recorded which). The origin of the receptors is a woman under 30 who had recovered from COVID-19.

The chain employs TRBV7-9 and TRBJ2-3; 8 nucleotides match TRBD1. The V gene's germline CDR1 is SEHNR and CDR2 FQNEAQ (reference sequence). The CDR3 sequence is 16 residues long. Germline trimming cut 10 bases from V and 1 base from J; bases unmatched to any gene: 13. For the CDR3, the DNA is TGTGCCACCTCCGCGTTCAGGGGGCCGCGCACAGATACGCAGTATTTT. It encodes CATSAFRGPRTDTQYF.

The gene calls are TRBV4-2 and TRBJ2-2; 8 bases are shared with TRBD2. The trim removed 0 bases at V and 3 bases at J, leaving 6 bases unmatched. Germline CDR1 reads LGHNA; CDR2 reads YNFKEQ. The CDR3 sequence is 17 residues long. The CDR3 DNA follows: TGTGCCAGCAGCCAAGAGGAGTCGGGGGGGGACACCGGGGAGCTGTTTTTT. This translates into CASSQEESGGDTGELFF.

This clone came up a few times. The rearrangement links TRBV28 to TRBJ1-1; TRBD1 might be the D (6 bases). This CDR3 is 12 amino acids long. V was shortened by 4 bases and J by 7 bases, with 10 bases between the two germline ends. CDR1 and CDR2 (germline): MDHEN, SYDVKM. DNA for the CDR3: TGTGCCAGCAGTTGGGGGCGGAATGAAGCTTTCTTT. Protein product: CASSWGRNEAFF.

The V gene is TRBV12-5, the J gene TRBJ1-1; tentatively, D is TRBD1 (6 bases). The CDR3 is made up of 17 amino acids. Germline CDR1 and CDR2: LGHNT and FRNRAP. V was clipped by 0 bases and J by 0 bases, with 14 bases between them. The DNA of the CDR3 is TGTGCTAGTGGTTTGGTTCTAACAGGGACTATGAACACTGAAGCTTTCTTT. This translates into CASGLVLTGTMNTEAFF.

V usage is TRBV28 and J usage is TRBJ2-6; 12 nucleotides align to TRBD1. V shed 3 bases, J shed 0 bases, and the junction held 15 bases outside the gene matches. The CDR3 runs 22 residues. Germline V gene lookup returns CDR1 MDHEN and CDR2 SYDVKM. The DNA for the CDR3 is TGTGCCAGCAGTTTGGTACGGGGGACAGGGGGCCAAATCCTCTCTGGGGCCAACGTCCTGACTTTC. It yields the protein CASSLVRGTGGQILSGANVLTF. Variable domain in full (rest from reference TRBV28 and TRBJ2-6): DVKVTQSSRYLVKRTGEKVFLECVQDMDHENMFWYRQDPGLGLRLIYFSYDVKMKEKGDIPEGYSVSREKKERFSLILESASTNQTSMYLCASSLVRGTGGQILSGANVLTFGAGSRLTVL.